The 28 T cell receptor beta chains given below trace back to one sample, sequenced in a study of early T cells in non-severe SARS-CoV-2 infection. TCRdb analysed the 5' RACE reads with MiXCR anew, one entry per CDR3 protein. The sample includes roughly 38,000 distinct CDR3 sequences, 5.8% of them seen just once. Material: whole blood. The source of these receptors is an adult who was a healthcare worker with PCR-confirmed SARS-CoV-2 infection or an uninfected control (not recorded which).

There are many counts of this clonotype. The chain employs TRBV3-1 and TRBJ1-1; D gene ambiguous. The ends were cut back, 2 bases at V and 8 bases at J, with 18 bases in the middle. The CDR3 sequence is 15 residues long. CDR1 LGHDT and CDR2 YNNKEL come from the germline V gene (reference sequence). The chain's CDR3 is CASSQTMVGGLEAFF. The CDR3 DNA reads TGTGCCAGCAGCCAAACTATGGTTGGCGGCCTAGAAGCTTTCTTT.

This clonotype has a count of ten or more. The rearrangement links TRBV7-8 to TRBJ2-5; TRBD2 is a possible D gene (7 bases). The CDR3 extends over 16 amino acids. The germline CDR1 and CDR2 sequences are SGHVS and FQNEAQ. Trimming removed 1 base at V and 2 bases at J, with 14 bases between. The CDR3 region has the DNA TGTGCCAGCAGCTTAGGGTTGCGGGGGCCTCAAGAGACCCAGTACTTC. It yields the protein CASSLGLRGPQETQYF.

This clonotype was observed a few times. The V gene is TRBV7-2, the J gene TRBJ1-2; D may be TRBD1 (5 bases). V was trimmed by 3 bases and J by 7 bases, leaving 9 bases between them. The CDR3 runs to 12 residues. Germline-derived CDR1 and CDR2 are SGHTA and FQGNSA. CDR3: CASSLGGFGYTF. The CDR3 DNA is TGTGCCAGCAGCTTGGGGGGATTTGGCTACACCTTC.

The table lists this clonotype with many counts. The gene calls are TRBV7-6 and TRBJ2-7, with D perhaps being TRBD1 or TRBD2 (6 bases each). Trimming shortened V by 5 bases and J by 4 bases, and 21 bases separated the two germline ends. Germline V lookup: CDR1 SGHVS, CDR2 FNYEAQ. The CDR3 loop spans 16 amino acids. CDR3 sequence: CASSTTGSEGGYEQYF. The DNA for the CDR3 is TGTGCCAGCAGCACGACTGGGTCGGAGGGGGGATACGAGCAGTACTTC. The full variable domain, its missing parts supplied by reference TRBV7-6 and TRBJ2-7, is GAGVSQSPRYKVTKRGQDVALRCDPISGHVSLYWYRQALGQGPEFLTYFNYEAQQDKSGLPNDRFSAERPEGSISTLTIQRTEQRDSAMYRCASSTTGSEGGYEQYFGPGTRLTVT.

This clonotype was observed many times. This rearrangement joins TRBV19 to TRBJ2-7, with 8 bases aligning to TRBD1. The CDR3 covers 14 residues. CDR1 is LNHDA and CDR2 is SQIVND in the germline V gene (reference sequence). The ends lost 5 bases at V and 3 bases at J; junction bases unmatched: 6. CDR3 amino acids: CASSGTGRNYEQYF. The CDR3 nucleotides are TGTGCCAGTAGTGGGACAGGACGAAACTACGAGCAGTACTTC. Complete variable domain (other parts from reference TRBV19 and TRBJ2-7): DGGITQSPKYLFRKEGQNVTLSCEQNLNHDAMYWYRQDPGQGLRLIYYSQIVNDFQKGDIAEGYSVSREKKESFPLTVTSAQKNPTAFYLCASSGTGRNYEQYFGPGTRLTVT.

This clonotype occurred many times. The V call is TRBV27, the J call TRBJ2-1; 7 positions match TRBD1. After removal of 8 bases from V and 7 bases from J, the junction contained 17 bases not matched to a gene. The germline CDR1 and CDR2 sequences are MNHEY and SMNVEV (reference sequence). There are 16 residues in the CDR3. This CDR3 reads CASATLGQAGWNEQFF. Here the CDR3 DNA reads TGTGCCAGCGCTACCCTCGGACAGGCTGGGTGGAATGAGCAGTTCTTC.

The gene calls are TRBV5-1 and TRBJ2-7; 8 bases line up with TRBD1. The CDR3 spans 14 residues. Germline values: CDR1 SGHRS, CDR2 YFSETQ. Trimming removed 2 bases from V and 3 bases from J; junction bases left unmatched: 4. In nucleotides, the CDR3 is TGCGCCAGCAGCTTTTCGACAGGGGTCTACGAGCAGTACTTC. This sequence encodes CASSFSTGVYEQYF. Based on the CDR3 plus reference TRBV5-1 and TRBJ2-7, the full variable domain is KAGVTQTPRYLIKTRGQQVTLSCSPISGHRSVSWYQQTPGQGLQFLFEYFSETQRNKGNFPGRFSGRQFSNSRSEMNVSTLELGDSALYLCASSFSTGVYEQYFGPGTRLTVT.

CDR3 bases: TGTGCCAGCAGCCAGGGGGCGGTCGGGGGAGAGACCCAGTACTTC. This codes for CASSQGAVGGETQYF. The chain carries TRBV7-8 and TRBJ2-5; 8 bases are a match to TRBD1. CDR1 SGHVS and CDR2 FQNEAQ come from the germline V gene. Trimming cost V 5 bases and J 4 bases; bases outside gene matches: 9. There are 15 residues in the CDR3.

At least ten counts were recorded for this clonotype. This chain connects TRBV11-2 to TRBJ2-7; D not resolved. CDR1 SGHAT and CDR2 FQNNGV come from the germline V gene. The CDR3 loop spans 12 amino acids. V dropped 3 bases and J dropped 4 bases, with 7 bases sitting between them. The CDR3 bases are TGTGCCAGCAGCTTGACCGGGTACGAGCAGTACTTC. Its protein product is CASSLTGYEQYF.

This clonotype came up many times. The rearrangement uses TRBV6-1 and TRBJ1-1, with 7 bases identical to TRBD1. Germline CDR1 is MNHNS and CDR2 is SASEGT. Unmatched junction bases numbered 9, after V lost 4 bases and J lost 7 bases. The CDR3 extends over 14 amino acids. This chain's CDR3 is CASSVRDSHFEAFF. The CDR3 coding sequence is TGTGCCAGCAGTGTCCGGGACAGCCACTTTGAAGCTTTCTTT.

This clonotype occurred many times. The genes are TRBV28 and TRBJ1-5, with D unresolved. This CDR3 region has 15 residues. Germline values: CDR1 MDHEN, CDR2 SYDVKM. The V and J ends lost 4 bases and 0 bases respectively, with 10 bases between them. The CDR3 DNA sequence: TGTGCCAGCAGTTCCCAAAAGAATAGCAATCAGCCCCAGCATTTT. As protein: CASSSQKNSNQPQHF. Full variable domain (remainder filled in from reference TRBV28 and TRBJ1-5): DVKVTQSSRYLVKRTGEKVFLECVQDMDHENMFWYRQDPGLGLRLIYFSYDVKMKEKGDIPEGYSVSREKKERFSLILESASTNQTSMYLCASSSQKNSNQPQHFGDGTRLSIL.

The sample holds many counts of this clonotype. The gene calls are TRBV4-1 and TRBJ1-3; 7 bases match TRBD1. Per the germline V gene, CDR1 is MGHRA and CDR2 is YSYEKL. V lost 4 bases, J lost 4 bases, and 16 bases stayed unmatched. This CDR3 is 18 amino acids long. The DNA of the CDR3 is TGCGCCAGCAGCCCCCGGCAGGGACAGCCGACTCTGGGAAACACCATATATTTT. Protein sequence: CASSPRQGQPTLGNTIYF.

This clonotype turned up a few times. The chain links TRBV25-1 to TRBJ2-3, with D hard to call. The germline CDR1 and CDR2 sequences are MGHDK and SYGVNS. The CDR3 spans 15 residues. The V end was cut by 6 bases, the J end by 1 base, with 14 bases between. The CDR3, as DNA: TGTGCCAGCAGCCCTTCCTTAGGTGGCACAGATACGCAGTATTTT. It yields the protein CASSPSLGGTDTQYF.

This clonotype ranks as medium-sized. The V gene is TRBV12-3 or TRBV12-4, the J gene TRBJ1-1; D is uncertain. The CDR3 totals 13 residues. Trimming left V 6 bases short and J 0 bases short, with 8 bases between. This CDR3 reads CASSPRVNTEAFF. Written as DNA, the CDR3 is TGTGCCAGCAGCCCCCGCGTGAACACTGAAGCTTTCTTT.

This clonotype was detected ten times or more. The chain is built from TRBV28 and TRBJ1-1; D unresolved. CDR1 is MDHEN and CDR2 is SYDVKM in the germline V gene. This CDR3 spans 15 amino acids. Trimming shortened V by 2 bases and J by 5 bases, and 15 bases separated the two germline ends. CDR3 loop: CASSLIGGRRTEAFF. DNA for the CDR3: TGTGCCAGCAGTTTAATAGGAGGGAGAAGGACTGAAGCTTTCTTT. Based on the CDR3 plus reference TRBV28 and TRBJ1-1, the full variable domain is DVKVTQSSRYLVKRTGEKVFLECVQDMDHENMFWYRQDPGLGLRLIYFSYDVKMKEKGDIPEGYSVSREKKERFSLILESASTNQTSMYLCASSLIGGRRTEAFFGQGTRLTVV.

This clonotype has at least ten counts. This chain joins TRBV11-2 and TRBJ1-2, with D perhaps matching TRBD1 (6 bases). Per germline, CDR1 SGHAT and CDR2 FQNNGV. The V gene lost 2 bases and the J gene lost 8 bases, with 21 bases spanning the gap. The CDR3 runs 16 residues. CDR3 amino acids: CASSLPAGKGVKGYTF. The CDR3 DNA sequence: TGTGCCAGCAGCTTACCGGCAGGGAAGGGGGTAAAAGGCTACACCTTC.

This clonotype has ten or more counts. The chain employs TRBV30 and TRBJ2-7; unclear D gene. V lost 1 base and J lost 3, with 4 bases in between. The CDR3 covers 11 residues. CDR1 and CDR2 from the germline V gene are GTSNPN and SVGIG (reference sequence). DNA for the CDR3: TGTGCCTGGAGTGAGCGCTACGAGCAGTACTTC. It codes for CAWSERYEQYF.

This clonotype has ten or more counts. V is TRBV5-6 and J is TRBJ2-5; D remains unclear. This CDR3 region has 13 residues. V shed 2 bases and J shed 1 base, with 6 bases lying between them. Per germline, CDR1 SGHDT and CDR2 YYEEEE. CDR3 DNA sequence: TGTGCCAGCAGCTTTCGTTCCCAAGAGACCCAGTACTTC. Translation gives CASSFRSQETQYF.

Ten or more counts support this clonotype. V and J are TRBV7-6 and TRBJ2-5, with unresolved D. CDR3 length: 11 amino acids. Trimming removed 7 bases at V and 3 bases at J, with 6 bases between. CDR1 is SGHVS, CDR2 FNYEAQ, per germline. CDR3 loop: CASTDEETQYF. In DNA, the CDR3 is TGTGCCAGCACCGATGAAGAGACCCAGTACTTC.

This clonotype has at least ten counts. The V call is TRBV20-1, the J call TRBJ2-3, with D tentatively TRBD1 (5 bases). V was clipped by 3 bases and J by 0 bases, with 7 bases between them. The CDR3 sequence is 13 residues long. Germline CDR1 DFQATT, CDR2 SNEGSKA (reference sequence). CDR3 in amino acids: CSASDRSTDTQYF. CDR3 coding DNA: TGCAGTGCTAGTGACAGAAGCACAGATACGCAGTATTTT.

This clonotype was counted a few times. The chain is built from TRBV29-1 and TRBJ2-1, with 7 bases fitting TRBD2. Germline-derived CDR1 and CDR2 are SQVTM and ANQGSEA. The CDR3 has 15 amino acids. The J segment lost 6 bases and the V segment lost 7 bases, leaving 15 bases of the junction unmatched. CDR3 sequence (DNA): TGCAGCGCCAGAAGGAGGGCGGGAGTGGGCAATGAGCAGTTCTTC. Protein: CSARRRAGVGNEQFF.

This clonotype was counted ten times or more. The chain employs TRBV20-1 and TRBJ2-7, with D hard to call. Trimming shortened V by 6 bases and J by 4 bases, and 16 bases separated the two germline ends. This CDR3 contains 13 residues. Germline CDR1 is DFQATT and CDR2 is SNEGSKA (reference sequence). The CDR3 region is CSATAPNGYEQYF. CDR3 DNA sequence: TGCAGTGCAACCGCCCCGAATGGTTACGAGCAGTACTTC.

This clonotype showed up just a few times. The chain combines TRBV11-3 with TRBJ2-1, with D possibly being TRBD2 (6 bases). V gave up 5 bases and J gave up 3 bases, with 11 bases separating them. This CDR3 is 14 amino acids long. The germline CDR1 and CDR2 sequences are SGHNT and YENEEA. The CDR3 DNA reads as TGTGCCAGCAGCCGCGGGGCCCTCTACAATGAGCAGTTCTTC. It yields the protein CASSRGALYNEQFF.

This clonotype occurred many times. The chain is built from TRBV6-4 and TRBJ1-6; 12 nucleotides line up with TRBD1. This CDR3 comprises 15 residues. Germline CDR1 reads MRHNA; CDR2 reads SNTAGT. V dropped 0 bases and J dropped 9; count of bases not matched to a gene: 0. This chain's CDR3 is CASSDSGQGASPLHF. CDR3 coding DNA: TGTGCCAGCAGTGACTCGGGACAGGGGGCTTCACCCCTCCACTTT.

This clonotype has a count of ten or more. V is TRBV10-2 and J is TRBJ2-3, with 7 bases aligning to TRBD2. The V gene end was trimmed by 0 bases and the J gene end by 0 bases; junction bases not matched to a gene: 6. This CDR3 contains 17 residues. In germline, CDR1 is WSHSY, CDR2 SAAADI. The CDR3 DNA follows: TGCGCCAGCAGTGAGTCAAAGTTAGCGGGCAGCACAGATACGCAGTATTTT. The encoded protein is CASSESKLAGSTDTQYF.

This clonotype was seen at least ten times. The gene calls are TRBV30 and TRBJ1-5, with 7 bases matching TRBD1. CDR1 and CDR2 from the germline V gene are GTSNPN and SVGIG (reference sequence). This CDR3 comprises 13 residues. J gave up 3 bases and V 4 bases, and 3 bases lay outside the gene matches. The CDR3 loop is CAWTGTVNQPQHF. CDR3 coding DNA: TGTGCCTGGACTGGGACAGTCAATCAGCCCCAGCATTTT.

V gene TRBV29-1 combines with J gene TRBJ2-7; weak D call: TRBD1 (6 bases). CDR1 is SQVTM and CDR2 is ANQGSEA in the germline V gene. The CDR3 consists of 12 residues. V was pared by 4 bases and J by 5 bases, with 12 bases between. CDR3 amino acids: CSVVRTDHEQYF. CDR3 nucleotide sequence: TGCAGCGTTGTGCGGACAGACCACGAGCAGTACTTC.

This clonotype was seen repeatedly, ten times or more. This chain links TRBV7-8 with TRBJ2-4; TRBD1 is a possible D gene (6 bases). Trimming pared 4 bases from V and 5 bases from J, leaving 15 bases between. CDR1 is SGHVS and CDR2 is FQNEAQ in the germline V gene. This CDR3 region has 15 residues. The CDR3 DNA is TGTGCCAGCAGCTCGGCGACAGGTCGCCAAAACATTCAGTACTTC. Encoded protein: CASSSATGRQNIQYF.